This T cell receptor (beta chain) comes out of a study of T cell responses to AZD1222 COVID-19 vaccine. Study-level information: The study pooled second doses at about 4 or about 12 weeks.

TCRdb's table, derived via immunoSEQ multiplex PCR, lists solely in-frame clones and lacks some. The data contain around 180,000 clones, roughly 92% of them seen just once; the ten biggest clones take up less than 11%. The study's findings and limits: Nearly half of unique spike-specific TCRs reportedly avoided B.1.351 and B.1.1.7 mutated regions.

Worth noting for this clone: Its specificity is unknown. One end of the junction fails to match germline, which may point to a read error.

The sample in question was peripheral blood, obtained on day 0 of AZD1222 vaccination. The receptor's source is an adult in good health.

The CDR3: CASSFYDSPLHF. The DNA for the CDR3 is TGTGCCAGCAGCTTCTATGATTCACCCCTCCACTTT. This rearrangement joins TRBV7-9 to TRBJ1-6; D not certain. This CDR3 has 12 residues. CDR1 and CDR2 (germline): SEHNR, FQNEAQ (reference sequence).